The T cell receptor (beta chain) under discussion was sequenced for a study of T cells after yellow fever vaccination. Turning to the study itself: Researchers used SMART-Seq v4 Ultra Low Input to prepare fractions that had low cell numbers.

TCRdb reprocessed the 5' RACE reads with MiXCR, giving one entry per CDR3 protein. The data hold under 600,000 distinct CDR3 sequences, with about 13% observed a single time. Comment on this clonotype: Its cognate antigen is unknown.

Trimming at V came to 7 bases and at J to 3 bases, leaving 7 bases not matched to a gene. In germline, CDR1 is MNHEY, CDR2 SMNVEV (reference sequence). CDR3 length equals 15 residues. Study-level results: Post-booster reappearance was seen for most primary-vaccination clones (roughly 96% CD4, around 89% CD8). There was a small share of clonotypes that showed up in both the CD4 and CD8 compartments.

The rearrangement joins TRBV27 to TRBJ2-1; 9 positions match TRBD2. Sample: PBMCs, taken on the day of the yellow fever booster vaccination. This TCR was sampled from a man aged 30 to 39 who received the YFV17D yellow fever vaccine. CDR3 nucleotides: TGTGCCAGCACTCACCTAGCGGGAAACTACAATGAGCAGTTCTTC. The encoded protein is CASTHLAGNYNEQFF.